The present T cell receptor beta chain was sequenced within a study of blood T cells in healthy people across ages. Germline CDR1 reads SQVTM; CDR2 reads ANQGSEA. The CDR3 covers 9 residues. Trimming took 3 bases from V and 7 from J, leaving 3 bases between them. The use of a sample-barcoded 5' primer and a J-beta primer mix characterized a second PCR of roughly 6 to 12 cycles. TCRdb itself ran the 5' RACE reads through MiXCR, one entry per CDR3 protein. The data show about 320,000 distinct CDR3 sequences, roughly 26% seen once. Aged about 6 to 100, donors were systemically healthy Caucasians from Russia. Total RNA, at least 5 micrograms per sample, came from PBMCs.

The chain has TRBV29-1 and TRBJ1-2; the D is unclear. Specimen: blood. The origin of this receptor is a woman aged 70-85 years in good health. The CDR3 coding sequence is TGCAGCGTTGACCCTGGCTACACCTTC. Residues: CSVDPGYTF.